These 18 T cell receptor beta chains share one sample of origin, sequenced in a study of graft-versus-host responses after intestinal transplantation. Sequencing used immunoSEQ multiplex PCR; TCRdb keeps in-frame clones, though not all of them. The sample has 60,000 to 70,000 clones, about nine tenths seen once; the top ten hold roughly 1.7%. Intraepithelial and lamina propria lymphocytes were freed from processed graft tissue. Sequences were derived from ileum tissue, sampled more than 350 days after transplant. These receptors were obtained from a human patient who received an intestinal transplant, so some T cells may come from the graft donor.

The chain links TRBV6-1 to TRBJ2-3; a possible D gene is TRBD1 (5 bases). V dropped 0 bases and J dropped 1 base, with 5 bases sitting between them. Germline-derived CDR1 and CDR2 are MNHNS and SASEGT. This CDR3 has 14 residues. The CDR3 DNA follows: TGTGCCAGCAGTGAAGCAGGGGGCACAGATACGCAGTATTTT. This sequence encodes CASSEAGGTDTQYF.

J is TRBJ2-2 and V is TRBV28; a possible D gene is TRBD1 (7 bases). The CDR3 runs 16 residues. Germline lookup yields CDR1 MDHEN and CDR2 SYDVKM. The ends were cut back, 5 bases at V and 2 bases at J, with 15 bases in the middle. The CDR3 here is CASSARQGGNTGELFF. CDR3 nucleotides: TGTGCCAGCAGTGCCCGACAGGGAGGTAACACCGGGGAGCTGTTTTTT.

The rearrangement joins TRBV4-1 to TRBJ2-6; D is possibly TRBD2 (6 bases). Germline CDR1 reads MGHRA; CDR2 reads YSYEKL. This CDR3 has 17 residues. Trimming stripped 0 bases from V and 1 base from J, with 10 bases between. The CDR3 DNA reads as TGCGCCAGCAGCCAAGAGGGACTCCTTTCTGGGGCCAACGTCCTGACTTTC. Translation: CASSQEGLLSGANVLTF.

The V and J genes are TRBV4-2 and TRBJ2-1; D is possibly TRBD1 or TRBD2 (5 bases each). The V gene lost 1 base and the J gene lost 8 bases, with 18 bases spanning the gap. The CDR3 spans 16 residues. In germline, CDR1 is LGHNA, CDR2 YNFKEQ. CDR3 region: CASSQGRLVLGDEQFF. CDR3 bases: TGTGCCAGCAGCCAAGGGAGGCTAGTGCTAGGGGATGAGCAGTTCTTC.

V and J are TRBV19 and TRBJ2-1, with a weak D call TRBD2 (5 bases). Germline CDR1 and CDR2: LNHDA and SQIVND (reference sequence). V was clipped by 2 bases and J by 2 bases, with 13 bases between them. The CDR3 extends over 16 amino acids. The CDR3 region has the DNA TGTGCCAGTAGTATATCCCCACTAGTTGCCTACAATGAGCAGTTCTTC. Amino acid sequence: CASSISPLVAYNEQFF.

This chain links TRBV28 with TRBJ2-5, with 14 bases aligning to TRBD2. The CDR3 has 15 amino acids. CDR1 is MDHEN and CDR2 is SYDVKM in the germline V gene. V shed 7 bases, J shed 6 bases, and the junction held 7 bases outside the gene matches. In nucleotides, the CDR3 is TGTGCCAGCAAAGGCGGGACTAGCGGGAGTAAGACCCAGTACTTC. This sequence encodes CASKGGTSGSKTQYF.

J is TRBJ1-2 and V is TRBV29-1; 11 bases map to TRBD1. V was clipped by 7 bases and J by 2 bases; unmatched bases: 3. From germline, CDR1 is SQVTM and CDR2 ANQGSEA. The CDR3 length is 13 residues. CDR3 sequence (DNA): TGCAGCGCTGGGGACAGGGGGAACTATGGCTACACCTTC. Translated: CSAGDRGNYGYTF.

This chain joins TRBV6-7 and TRBJ2-3; weak D call: TRBD1 (7 bases). TRBV6-7 is given ORF status, its function remaining uncertain. The V gene lost 2 bases and the J gene lost 5 bases, with 11 bases spanning the gap. The CDR3 runs 14 residues. The CDR3 is CASSYNRGGDTQYF. In DNA form, the CDR3 reads TGTGCCAGCAGTTACAACAGGGGAGGAGATACGCAGTATTTT.

The J gene is TRBJ2-7, the V gene TRBV28; the D gene is possibly TRBD1 (5 bases). Trimming shortened V by 3 bases and J by 2 bases, and 11 bases separated the two germline ends. Germline V gene data show CDR1 as MDHEN and CDR2 as SYDVKM. The CDR3 has 14 residues. CDR3 nucleotides: TGTGCCAGCAGTTTGGTACAGGACCCCTACGAGCAGTACTTC. Its translation: CASSLVQDPYEQYF.

This clone was observed a few times. The V gene is TRBV30, the J gene TRBJ2-1; the match to TRBD2 covers 11 bases. The CDR3 length is 16 residues. The germline V gene has CDR1 GTSNPN and CDR2 SVGIG (reference sequence). Trimming removed 0 bases from V and 6 bases from J; junction bases left unmatched: 7. DNA of the CDR3: TGTGCCTGGAGTGTACCTTACACTAGCGGGAGCAATGAGCAGTTCTTC. Translating gives CAWSVPYTSGSNEQFF.

The chain joins TRBV6-5 to TRBJ2-1; D is perhaps TRBD1 or TRBD2 (5 bases each). The CDR3 is made up of 12 amino acids. CDR1 and CDR2 (germline): MNHEY, SVGAGI. The V end lost 8 bases, the J end lost 7 bases, and 12 bases lay between the germline ends. CDR3 coding DNA: TGTGCCAGCGGGCCAGGGACGAATGAGCAGTTCTTC. Translation gives CASGPGTNEQFF.

This chain connects TRBV5-6 to TRBJ2-3; TRBD1 or TRBD2 may be the D gene (6 bases each). Trimming pared 0 bases from V and 2 bases from J, leaving 10 bases between. The germline gives CDR1 SGHDT, CDR2 YYEEEE. CDR3 length equals 15 residues. The CDR3 nucleotides read TGTGCCAGCAGCTTGGTTAGGGGGGACACAGATACGCAGTATTTT. Translating it yields CASSLVRGDTDTQYF.

The chain is built from TRBV5-1 and TRBJ2-3; 11 bases are shared with TRBD1. In germline, CDR1 is SGHRS, CDR2 YFSETQ. The junction had 4 bases not matched to a gene; V was cut back by 4 bases and J by 3 bases. The CDR3 totals 15 residues. CDR3 protein: CASSTRDRGTDTQYF. The CDR3 coding sequence is TGCGCCAGCAGCACCCGGGACAGGGGGACAGATACGCAGTATTTT.

The chain has TRBV4-1 and TRBJ2-6; D ambiguous. This CDR3 comprises 21 residues. Germline V gene sequence: CDR1 MGHRA, CDR2 YSYEKL. Trimming removed 6 bases from V and 0 bases from J, with 27 bases in between. The CDR3 region is CASSLYRRATVVSSGANVLTF. In DNA, the CDR3 is TGCGCCAGCAGTTTATACCGACGGGCTACAGTAGTATCCTCTGGGGCCAACGTCCTGACTTTC.

The chain is built from TRBV29-1 and TRBJ2-1, with a weak D call TRBD2 (6 bases). V gave up 5 bases and J gave up 9 bases, with 14 bases separating them. Germline values: CDR1 SQVTM, CDR2 ANQGSEA. This CDR3 has 12 residues. CDR3 sequence: CSVRDGGIEQFF. The CDR3 DNA reads as TGCAGCGTTCGGGACGGCGGGATTGAGCAGTTCTTC.

This clone was counted only a few times. V and J are TRBV5-4 and TRBJ2-7; 7 nucleotides line up with TRBD2. Trimming removed 4 bases from V and 3 bases from J; junction bases left unmatched: 13. The germline gives CDR1 SGHNT, CDR2 YYREEE (reference sequence). The CDR3 contains 16 residues. This chain's CDR3 is CASSQDRVAGVYEQYF. DNA of the CDR3: TGTGCCAGCAGCCAAGATAGGGTAGCGGGCGTCTACGAGCAGTACTTC. Full variable domain (rest looked up from reference TRBV5-4 and TRBJ2-7): ETGVTQSPTHLIKTRGQQVTLRCSSQSGHNTVSWYQQALGQGPQFIFQYYREEENGRGNFPPRFSGLQFPNYSSELNVNALELDDSALYLCASSQDRVAGVYEQYFGPGTRLTVT.

The rearrangement joins TRBV15 to TRBJ2-3; D is undetermined. Germline CDR1 reads LNHNV; CDR2 reads YYDKDF (reference sequence). The CDR3 length is 14 residues. The V end lost 6 bases, the J end lost 2 bases, and 12 bases lay between the germline ends. For the CDR3, the DNA is TGTGCCACCAGGACCTATTCTCACACAGATACGCAGTATTTT. Its translation: CATRTYSHTDTQYF.

This clone appeared a single time. The J gene is TRBJ2-7, the V gene TRBV10-1; 7 nucleotides match TRBD1. The CDR3 spans 14 residues. V trimming: 4 bases; J trimming: 3 bases; junction bases outside the gene matches: 6. Germline V gives CDR1 WNHNN, CDR2 SYGVQD (reference sequence). The CDR3 nucleotides read TGCGCCAGCAGTGCCGCAGGGGGAAGCTACGAGCAGTACTTC. Translating gives CASSAAGGSYEQYF.